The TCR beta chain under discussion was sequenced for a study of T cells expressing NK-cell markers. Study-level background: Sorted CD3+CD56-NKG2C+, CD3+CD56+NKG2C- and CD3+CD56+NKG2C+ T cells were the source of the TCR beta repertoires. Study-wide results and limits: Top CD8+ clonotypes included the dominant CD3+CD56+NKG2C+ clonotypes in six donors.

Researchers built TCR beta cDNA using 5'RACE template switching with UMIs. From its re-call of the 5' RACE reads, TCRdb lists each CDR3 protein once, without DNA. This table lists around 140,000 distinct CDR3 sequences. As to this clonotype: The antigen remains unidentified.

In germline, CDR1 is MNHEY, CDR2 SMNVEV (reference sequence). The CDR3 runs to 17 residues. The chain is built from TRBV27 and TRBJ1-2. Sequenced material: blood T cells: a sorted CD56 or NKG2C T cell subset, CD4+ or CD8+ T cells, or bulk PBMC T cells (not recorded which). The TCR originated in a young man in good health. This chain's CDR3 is CASGPLMSGSTNYGYTF.